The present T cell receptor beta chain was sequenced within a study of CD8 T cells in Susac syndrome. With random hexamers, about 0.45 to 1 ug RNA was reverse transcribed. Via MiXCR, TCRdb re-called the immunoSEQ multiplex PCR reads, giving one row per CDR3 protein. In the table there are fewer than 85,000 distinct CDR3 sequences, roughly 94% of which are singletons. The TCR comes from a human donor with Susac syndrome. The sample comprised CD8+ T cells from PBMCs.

This chain's CDR3 is CASSQDPRHGQAGELFF. The CDR3 DNA is TGTGCCAGCAGCCAAGACCCCCGGCACGGACAGGCCGGGGAGCTGTTTTTT. The chain is built from TRBV3-1 and TRBJ2-2, with 7 bases aligning to TRBD1. Trimming at V came to 0 bases and at J to 6 bases, leaving 10 bases not matched to a gene. CDR3 length equals 17 residues. The V gene's germline CDR1 is LGHDT and CDR2 YNNKEL (reference sequence).